The clone carrying this TCR beta chain was seen only a few times. The germline V gene encodes CDR1 DFQATT and CDR2 SNEGSKA (reference sequence). The CDR3 is 15 residues long. V gave up 5 bases and J gave up 0 bases, with 14 bases separating them. Primers used in a second PCR of about 6 to 11 cycles were a sample-barcoded 5' primer and a J-beta primer mix. TCRdb re-called the 5' RACE reads with MiXCR, one entry per CDR3 protein. There are 800,000 to 1,300,000 distinct CDR3 sequences in the sample; almost 25% occur only once, and about 0.69% lies in the top ten. The sample is drawn from a study of blood T cells in healthy people across ages. This sample also appeared in a second study, on T cells of mothers and their children.

The chain links TRBV20-1 to TRBJ1-5; D is ambiguous. The clonotype originates from a girl aged 2-10 years in good health. The sample consisted of blood. The DNA of the CDR3 is TGCAGTGCTGTCCCCTACGGGCCTAGCAATCAGCCCCAGCATTTT. Protein sequence: CSAVPYGPSNQPQHF.